Listed below are T cell receptor beta chains from one sample, sequenced in a study of T cells after posttransplantation cyclophosphamide. Sequencing was performed with immunoSEQ multiplex PCR; in TCRdb, only in-frame clones are kept and a portion is missing. The table includes thousands of clones, 83% detected once. Sample: CD4+ T cells sorted from blood, taken around 240 days after a stem cell transplant with posttransplant cyclophosphamide. Source of these receptors: a male patient aged 30 to 39 who received an allogeneic stem cell transplant from a related donor, was CMV-positive, and had no GVHD. A share of the T cells may be of graft donor origin. CDR3s include the opening cysteine and the closing phenylalanine or tryptophan. D genes are given only for firm matches. Size tells how often a clone was seen (once, few, many) or the class of an expanded clone, and some rows leave it out.

TRBV4-1	TRBJ2-1	.	TRBD2	TGCGCCAGCAGCCCCTTTGCGGGAGGGAAGGGTGAGCAGTTCTTC	CASSPFAGGKGEQFF
TRBV15	TRBJ2-1	.	TRBD2	TGTGCCACCAGAAGGGAGGGCCCCTACAATGAGCAGTTCTTC	CATRREGPYNEQFF
TRBV11-2	TRBJ2-1	.	TRBD2	TGTGCCAGCATCGGTGGGGGGGGGTTTGGTGAGCAGTTCTTC	CASIGGGGFGEQFF
TRBV5-8	TRBJ1-2	.	.	TGTGCCAGCAGCCGGCCCGGGGGGCGCAGCTATGGCTACACCTTC	CASSRPGGRSYGYTF
TRBV27	TRBJ1-4	.	.	TGTGCCAGCAGTTTCGGGGCAACTAATGAAAAACTGTTTTTT	CASSFGATNEKLFF
TRBV7-9	TRBJ2-3	few	TRBD2	TGTGCCAGCAGCTTAGTGAGCGGGAGTGAAACAGATACGCAGTATTTT	CASSLVSGSETDTQYF
TRBV5-1	TRBJ2-7	.	.	TGCGCCAGCAGCCCGGACAGCCACCTCTCCTACGAGCAGTACTTC	CASSPDSHLSYEQYF
TRBV27	TRBJ2-1	once	TRBD2	TGTGCCAGCAGTTTATATAGAGCGGGGGCGGGAGGGACGTCCAATGAGCAGTTCTTC	CASSLYRAGAGGTSNEQFF
TRBV4-3	TRBJ2-1	.	.	TGCGCCAGCAGCCAAGAATCGCGCGAAAGCTATGAGCAGTTCTTC	CASSQESRESYEQFF
TRBV20-1	TRBJ2-7	.	.	TGCAGTGCTTCCCGACTTAGCGAGCAGTACTTC	CSASRLSEQYF
TRBV6-4	TRBJ1-5	.	.	TGTGCCAGCAGTGTTGAGGAGAATCAGCCCCAGCATTTT	CASSVEENQPQHF
TRBV6-5	TRBJ2-7	.	TRBD1	TGTGCCAGCAGGACTGACAGGGGGCTGACCTACGAGCAGTACTTC	CASRTDRGLTYEQYF
TRBV29-1	TRBJ1-1	.	.	TGCAGCGGGGGCGGCGGACTAATGAACACTGAAGCTTTCTTT	CSGGGGLMNTEAFF
TRBV29-1	TRBJ2-1	.	.	TGCAGCGCCGAGAGGCGGGGTTACAATGAGCAGTTCTTC	CSAERRGYNEQFF
TRBV7-2	TRBJ1-3	.	.	TGTGCCAGCAGCTTAGTTGGAGGGGCTGGAAACACCATATATTTT	CASSLVGGAGNTIYF
TRBV5-8	TRBJ2-7	.	TRBD2	TGTGCCAGCAGCTGGGCTAGCGGGGCCACCTACGAGCAGTACTTC	CASSWASGATYEQYF
TRBV6-5	TRBJ2-5	.	.	TGTGCCAGCAGTTACGGACAAGTTGAGACCCAGTACTTC	CASSYGQVETQYF
TRBV27	TRBJ2-1	.	TRBD2	TGTGCCAGCAGTCCGATAGCGGGAGGACCCGATTTTGCGCAGTTCTTC	CASSPIAGGPDFAQFF
TRBV5-4	TRBJ2-1	.	TRBD2	TGTGCCAGCAGCTCATTAGCGGGGGGAAGCAATGAGCAGTTCTTC	CASSSLAGGSNEQFF
TRBV6-5	TRBJ2-7	.	.	TGTGCCAGCAGTTACTCGAGGCACCCAATGGGGCAGTACTTC	CASSYSRHPMGQYF
TRBV7-2	TRBJ2-5	.	TRBD2	TGTGCCAGCAGTCAACCGGGACTAGCGGGGATCCAAGAGACCCAGTACTTC	CASSQPGLAGIQETQYF
TRBV27	TRBJ2-7	.	TRBD2	TGTGCCAGCAGTTCCCTAACTAGCGGGAGGAAGTCCTACGAGCAGTACTTC	CASSSLTSGRKSYEQYF
TRBV27	TRBJ2-7	.	TRBD1	TGTGCCAGCAGCCTTACGTTTACAGGGGAATACGAGCAGTACTTC	CASSLTFTGEYEQYF
TRBV19	TRBJ2-7	.	.	TGTGCCAGTAGTATGAGGCGAGGGATCAACTACGAGCAGTACTTC	CASSMRRGINYEQYF
TRBV5-1	TRBJ2-7	.	TRBD2	TGCGCCAGCAGCTTGCGTAGCGGGAGTGACGACGAGCAGTACTTC	CASSLRSGSDDEQYF
TRBV28	TRBJ1-6	.	TRBD1	TGTGCCAGCAGTCTCCCCCGGGACAGTTACTCCTATAATTCACCCCTCCACTTT	CASSLPRDSYSYNSPLHF
TRBV11-2	TRBJ2-7	.	TRBD2	TGTGCCAGCAGCTTAGTTGTTAGCGGGAGGGGCGAGCAGTACTTC	CASSLVVSGRGEQYF
TRBV28	TRBJ1-2	.	.	TGTGCCAGCAGGTACCGGGACACCCATGGCTACACCTTC	CASRYRDTHGYTF
TRBV2	TRBJ1-5	.	.	TGTGCCACCCATGAGGGCAGTTATCAGCCCCAGCATTTT	CATHEGSYQPQHF
TRBV18	TRBJ2-3	.	.	TGTGCCAGCTCACCACCGGGGCGGTCAGATACGCAGTATTTT	CASSPPGRSDTQYF
TRBV10-3	TRBJ2-1	.	TRBD2	TGTGCCATCAGTGCCTCGGATAGCGGGCTGTACAATGAGCAGTTCTTC	CAISASDSGLYNEQFF
TRBV10-3	TRBJ2-6	once	TRBD1	TGTGCCATCAGCGGGACAGCATCTGGGGCCAACGTCCTGACTTTC	CAISGTASGANVLTF
TRBV2	TRBJ2-6	.	.	TGTGCTAATTCTGTAGATTCCGGGGCCAACGTCCTGACTTTC	CANSVDSGANVLTF
TRBV9	TRBJ2-3	.	TRBD2	TGTGCCAGCAGCGTAGGGACTAGCGGGGGGGATTATACGCAGTATTTT	CASSVGTSGGDYTQYF
TRBV19	TRBJ2-4	few	.	TGTGCCAGTAGTCCCGCGGGGTTAGCCAAAAACATTCAGTACTTC	CASSPAGLAKNIQYF
TRBV9	TRBJ1-1	.	.	TGTGCCAGCAGCTTGGACACATTGAACACTAAAGCTTTCTTT	CASSLDTLNTKAFF
TRBV5-6	TRBJ2-7	.	.	TGTGCCAGCAGCTTGGTTGGCAGCAGGTGGTCTGACGAGCAGTACTTC	CASSLVGSRWSDEQYF
TRBV18	TRBJ2-7	.	.	TGTGCCAGCTCACGCACTAGTATCCACGAGCAGTACTTC	CASSRTSIHEQYF
TRBV5-1	TRBJ2-5	.	.	TGCGCCAGCACTTCCGGGGGAGGTGAGACCCAGTACTTC	CASTSGGGETQYF